A single sample gave rise to the 24 T cell receptor beta chains below, sequenced in a study of blood T cell repertoires in COVID-19. The data were produced by immunoSEQ multiplex PCR, yet TCRdb's version contains in-frame clones alone and is incomplete. The sample has tens of thousands of clones; approximately 75% are singletons. Sequences were obtained from peripheral blood. The receptors come from an older woman with acute or convalescent COVID-19.

This sequence joins TRBV21-1 and TRBJ2-1; TRBD1 is the table's D call, not checked against the DNA. TRBV21-1 is labeled a pseudogene. The CDR3 runs to 20 residues. The CDR3 loop reads CARSFGSRTGTGPRYNEQFF. As DNA, the CDR3 is TGTGCCAGGTCCTTTGGCTCCCGCACCGGGACAGGGCCTAGGTACAATGAGCAGTTCTTC.

V usage is TRBV7-2 and J usage is TRBJ1-3, with a weak D call TRBD1 (6 bases). The length of the CDR3 is 16 residues. Deletions cut 1 base from V and 0 bases from J, with 10 bases between. The germline gives CDR1 SGHTA, CDR2 FQGNSA. CDR3 protein: CASSLVAGASGNTIYF. The CDR3 DNA follows: TGTGCCAGCAGCTTAGTTGCAGGGGCCTCTGGAAACACCATATATTTT.

The count of this clone is one. The J gene is TRBJ2-7, the V gene TRBV5-1; D is possibly TRBD2 (6 bases). Germline V lookup: CDR1 SGHRS, CDR2 YFSETQ. V lost 0 bases to trimming and J lost 2 bases, with 15 bases between them. The CDR3 has 16 residues. The CDR3 DNA sequence: TGCGCCAGCAGCTTGGCTTCGGGAGCTTCTCCCTACGAGCAGTACTTC. This gives the protein CASSLASGASPYEQYF.

At least ten counts were recorded for this clone. CDR3 bases: TGTGCCAGCAGCACGACAGGGGGCGGGTACAATGAGCAGTTCTTC. This translates into CASSTTGGGYNEQFF. J is TRBJ2-1 and V is TRBV5-4, with 10 bases that match TRBD1. With 4 bases clipped from V and 4 bases from J, the junction kept 5 bases outside the gene matches. Germline CDR1 and CDR2: SGHNT and YYREEE (reference sequence). The CDR3 contains 15 residues.

V and J are TRBV19 and TRBJ2-4; weak D call: TRBD1 (5 bases). Germline V gene data show CDR1 as LNHDA and CDR2 as SQIVND (reference sequence). The CDR3 length is 15 residues. Trimming shortened V by 7 bases and J by 0 bases, and 13 bases separated the two germline ends. The CDR3 DNA follows: TGTGCCAGTAAGGCAGGGCACCTAGCCAAAAACATTCAGTACTTC. This gives the protein CASKAGHLAKNIQYF. Looking up the rest from reference TRBV19 and TRBJ2-4 gives the full variable domain: DGGITQSPKYLFRKEGQNVTLSCEQNLNHDAMYWYRQDPGQGLRLIYYSQIVNDFQKGDIAEGYSVSREKKESFPLTVTSAQKNPTAFYLCASKAGHLAKNIQYFGAGTRLSVL.

CDR3 residues: CASSQDLYREQYF. Here the CDR3 DNA reads TGCGCCAGCAGCCAAGATCTTTACAGAGAGCAGTACTTC. The chain is built from TRBV4-3 and TRBJ2-7; D not resolved. This CDR3 has 13 amino acids. V was pared by 0 bases and J by 7 bases, with 10 bases between. Germline V gene data show CDR1 as LGHNA and CDR2 as YSLEER.

The genes are TRBV4-3 and TRBJ2-7; a possible D gene is TRBD2 (6 bases). V shed 0 bases and J shed 2 bases, with 14 bases lying between them. The CDR3 totals 16 residues. CDR1 is LGHNA and CDR2 is YSLEER in the germline V gene. DNA of the CDR3: TGCGCCAGCAGCCAAGATCCCGGGGGTATTACCTACGAGCAGTACTTC. As protein: CASSQDPGGITYEQYF.

The chain combines TRBV5-3 with TRBJ1-6; possibly TRBD1 for D (6 bases). TRBV5-3 is recorded as an ORF, its role being uncertain. With 2 bases removed from V and 6 bases from J, the gap between germline ends came to 12 bases. The CDR3 is made up of 15 amino acids. This chain's CDR3 is CARSLRTEGNSPLHF. Here the CDR3 DNA reads TGTGCCAGAAGCTTAAGGACAGAGGGTAATTCACCCCTCCACTTT.

The rearrangement links TRBV2 to TRBJ2-5; D possibly corresponds to TRBD2 (5 bases). V was clipped by 10 bases and J by 4 bases, with 25 bases between them. The CDR3 runs to 16 residues. Germline V gene lookup returns CDR1 SNHLY and CDR2 FYNNEI. CDR3 sequence (DNA): TGTGCCACAGCAGGATTAGCGTCGACGAGGGCAGAGACCCAGTACTTC. As protein: CATAGLASTRAETQYF.

V gene TRBV19 combines with J gene TRBJ2-3, with a weak D call TRBD1 (6 bases). Germline CDR1 and CDR2: LNHDA and SQIVND (reference sequence). This CDR3 is built from 19 residues. V was pared by 3 bases and J by 4 bases, with 26 bases between. DNA for the CDR3: TGTGCCAGTAGTATTCAAATTGGGGCAGGGGCCAATCGACCAGATACGCAGTATTTT. Protein sequence: CASSIQIGAGANRPDTQYF.

The chain is built from TRBV5-4 and TRBJ2-3; unclear D gene. CDR3 length equals 12 residues. V dropped 7 bases and J dropped 1 base, with 7 bases sitting between them. Germline V CDR1 and CDR2: SGHNT, YYREEE (reference sequence). The CDR3 nucleotides read TGTGCCAGCCGGTCTGGCACAGATACGCAGTATTTT. This encodes CASRSGTDTQYF.

This clone has more than one count but fewer than ten. The chain links TRBV18 to TRBJ2-2; possible D gene TRBD2, 7 bases. CDR1 KGHSH and CDR2 LQKENI come from the germline V gene. CDR3 length equals 15 residues. Trimming took off 6 bases at V and 3 bases at J, with 14 bases between the two ends. CDR3 sequence (DNA): TGTGCCAGCTCTCTCCAGGGGAGGGACACCGGGGAGCTGTTTTTT. Its protein product is CASSLQGRDTGELFF.

The genes are TRBV5-8 and TRBJ2-1, with TRBD1 matching 8 bases. Germline-derived CDR1 and CDR2 are SGHTS and YDEGEE. The CDR3 has 15 residues. V trimming: 0 bases; J trimming: 7 bases; junction bases outside the gene matches: 6. The DNA of the CDR3 is TGTGCCAGCAGCTTGGATACAGGGGGGTCAAATGAGCAGTTCTTC. Its protein is CASSLDTGGSNEQFF.

V is TRBV5-8 and J is TRBJ1-2; TRBD1 agrees at 7 bases. From germline, CDR1 is SGHTS and CDR2 YDEGEE. J gave up 4 bases and V 4 bases, and 4 bases lay outside the gene matches. The CDR3 consists of 13 residues. CDR3 residues: CASSRGQTYGYTF. CDR3 DNA: TGTGCCAGCAGCCGGGGACAGACCTATGGCTACACCTTC.

The gene calls are TRBV19 and TRBJ1-1; D unresolved. V was shortened by 3 bases and J by 4 bases, with 18 bases between the two germline ends. Germline CDR1 LNHDA, CDR2 SQIVND (reference sequence). CDR3 size: 16 residues. CDR3 nucleotides: TGTGCCAGTAGTATCGCCCAGACTAATTGGGGCACTGAAGCTTTCTTT. This sequence encodes CASSIAQTNWGTEAFF.

The genes are TRBV18 and TRBJ2-2; D is unclear. V shed 4 bases and J shed 4 bases, with 13 bases lying between them. Per germline, CDR1 KGHSH and CDR2 LQKENI. The CDR3 extends over 15 amino acids. In DNA form, the CDR3 reads TGTGCCAGCTCACGAGAAGTGAAACCCACCGGGGAGCTGTTTTTT. It yields the protein CASSREVKPTGELFF.

The V and J genes are TRBV7-3 and TRBJ2-1; no clear D gene. Between the trimmed V and J ends, which lost 4 bases and 6 bases, there was a span of 10 bases. Germline CDR1 is SGHTA and CDR2 is FQGTGA. This CDR3 is 13 amino acids long. The CDR3 coding sequence is TGTGCCAGCAGCTCCCTAAGCCCCAATGAGCAGTTCTTC. Amino acid sequence: CASSSLSPNEQFF.

This chain joins TRBV5-5 and TRBJ2-1, with D perhaps TRBD1 (5 bases). Germline assignment: CDR1 SGHKS and CDR2 YYEKEE (reference sequence). This CDR3 is 16 amino acids long. Deletions cut 2 bases from V and 1 base from J, with 13 bases between. This CDR3 is CASSFMGRASYNEQFF. CDR3 sequence (DNA): TGTGCCAGCAGCTTCATGGGCAGGGCATCCTACAATGAGCAGTTCTTC.

In this sample, this clone turned up once. V usage is TRBV12-3 or TRBV12-4 and J usage is TRBJ1-5; D is undetermined. This CDR3 spans 13 amino acids. Trimming cost V 3 bases and J 4 bases, with 7 bases left between them. The CDR3 nucleotides read TGTGCCAGCAGTTTGCAGGAAAATCAGCCCCAGCATTTT. Its translation: CASSLQENQPQHF.

This clone was recorded once. CDR3 sequence (DNA): TGTGCCAGCAGCTTCGGGCGGGTTAAAGATACGCAGTATTTT. Protein product: CASSFGRVKDTQYF. The chain recombines TRBV11-1 with TRBJ2-3; the D gene is possibly TRBD2 (5 bases). Trimming took off 3 bases at V and 5 bases at J, with 12 bases between the two ends. Germline CDR1 SGHAT, CDR2 FQDESV (reference sequence). The CDR3 has 14 amino acids.

This chain joins TRBV9 and TRBJ2-3, with 7 bases identical to TRBD1. CDR1 and CDR2 (germline): SGDLS, YYNGEE. The J segment lost 7 bases and the V segment lost 3 bases, leaving 2 bases of the junction unmatched. The CDR3 spans 12 residues. CDR3 bases: TGTGCCAGCAGCGCACAGGGGAATACGCAGTATTTT. It yields the protein CASSAQGNTQYF.

This chain connects TRBV7-9 to TRBJ1-5, with a weak D call TRBD1 (5 bases). Trimming removed 4 bases from V and 8 bases from J, with 21 bases in between. The CDR3 runs 16 residues. In germline, CDR1 is SEHNR, CDR2 FQNEAQ (reference sequence). The CDR3 region is CASSSLRDSKSKPQHF. In DNA form, the CDR3 reads TGTGCCAGCAGCTCTCTCCGGGACTCAAAAAGCAAGCCCCAGCATTTT.

The V gene is TRBV1, the J gene TRBJ1-2; whether TRBD1, the table's D call, matches the DNA was not checked. TRBV1 is a pseudogene. This CDR3 has 16 amino acids. CDR3 amino acids: CTSSQEGRGSTDGYTF. The DNA for the CDR3 is TGCACCAGCAGCCAAGAAGGCAGGGGAAGTACCGATGGCTACACCTTC.

The chain has TRBV2 and TRBJ1-1; no firm D call. V was pared by 11 bases and J by 1 base, with 11 bases between. CDR3 size: 12 residues. Germline V gene lookup returns CDR1 SNHLY and CDR2 FYNNEI. CDR3: CAGGRQNTEAFF. The CDR3 DNA follows: TGTGCCGGAGGACGTCAGAACACTGAAGCTTTCTTT.